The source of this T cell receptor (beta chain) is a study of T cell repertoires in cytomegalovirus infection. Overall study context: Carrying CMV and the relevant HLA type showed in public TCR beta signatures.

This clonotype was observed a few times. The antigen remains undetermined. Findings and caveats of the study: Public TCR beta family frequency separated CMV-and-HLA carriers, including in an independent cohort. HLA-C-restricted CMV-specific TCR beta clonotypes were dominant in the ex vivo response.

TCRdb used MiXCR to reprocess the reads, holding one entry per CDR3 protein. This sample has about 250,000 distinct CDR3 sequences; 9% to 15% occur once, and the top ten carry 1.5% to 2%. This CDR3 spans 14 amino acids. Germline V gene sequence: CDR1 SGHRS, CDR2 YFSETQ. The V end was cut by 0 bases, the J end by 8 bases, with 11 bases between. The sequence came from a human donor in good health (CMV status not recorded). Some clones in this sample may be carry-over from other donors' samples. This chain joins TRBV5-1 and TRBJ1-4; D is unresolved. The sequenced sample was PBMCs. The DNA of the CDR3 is TGCGCCAGCAGCTTGGAAGGCGATACAGAAAAACTGTTTTTT. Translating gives CASSLEGDTEKLFF.